The sequence of this TCR beta chain was determined in a study of regulatory T cells in long-lasting Graves disease. Study context: The criterion for persistent Graves' disease was over 5 years of antithyroid drugs with positive TSH receptor antibodies. Study-level results: Sharing of public clonotypes was greater in persistent patients (about 2,700) than in new patients (almost 1,000). Under persistent disease, TRBV28, TRBJ1-2 and TRBJ2-5 were used preferentially. Persistent Graves' patients showed less TCR diversity than newly diagnosed ones.

Combining iRepertoire HTBI primers with Arm-PCR of CDR3 regions, the authors built TCR beta libraries. TCRdb analysed the multiplex PCR reads with MiXCR anew, one entry per CDR3 protein. The table includes 700,000 or so distinct CDR3 sequences, 25% to 35% detected once. Germline values: CDR1 SQVTM, CDR2 ANQGSEA. The length of the CDR3 is 14 residues. V gave up 5 bases and J gave up 2 bases, with 14 bases separating them. Details on this clonotype: Its specificity is not known.

Sample time point: persistent/refractory GD, antithyroid drugs over 5 years with positive TRAb. Making the TCR library involved RNA that had been extracted from PBMCs. The rearrangement links TRBV29-1 to TRBJ2-3, with D perhaps matching TRBD2 (7 bases). The clonotype comes from a female donor with Graves disease. The material was peripheral blood mononuclear cells (PBMCs), obtained when the disease was refractory, from a patient treated with antithyroid drugs. The CDR3 coding sequence is TGCAGCGTTTTCGGGGGGCGGAACACAGATACGCAGTATTTT. It encodes CSVFGGRNTDTQYF.